A single sample gave rise to the 13 T cell receptor beta chains below, sequenced in a study of CD8 T cells in Susac syndrome. Random hexamers served to reverse transcribe roughly 0.45 to 1 ug RNA. TCRdb reprocessed the immunoSEQ multiplex PCR reads with MiXCR, giving one entry per CDR3 protein. This sample has more than 85,000 distinct CDR3 sequences, with around 95% found just once. Material: CD4+ T cells from PBMCs. The receptor source for this set is a human donor in good health.

The rearrangement uses TRBV20-1 and TRBJ2-3, with 7 bases fitting TRBD1. Germline loops: CDR1 DFQATT, CDR2 SNEGSKA (reference sequence). The CDR3 is 14 amino acids. V was clipped by 3 bases and J by 2 bases; unmatched bases: 5. CDR3 in amino acids: CSARPGQHTDTQYF. The CDR3 nucleotides read TGCAGTGCTAGGCCGGGACAGCACACAGATACGCAGTATTTT.

The chain combines TRBV19 with TRBJ2-6, with D possibly matching TRBD2 (5 bases). Trimming removed 5 bases from V and 0 bases from J, with 8 bases in between. The CDR3 is made up of 15 amino acids. Germline lookup yields CDR1 LNHDA and CDR2 SQIVND (reference sequence). The chain's CDR3 is CASSVGVSGANVLTF. Here the CDR3 DNA reads TGTGCCAGTAGTGTCGGGGTCTCTGGGGCCAACGTCCTGACTTTC.

The V and J genes are TRBV4-2 and TRBJ1-5, with D unresolved. CDR3 size: 14 residues. The V end was cut by 1 base, the J end by 7 bases, with 11 bases between. Germline lookup yields CDR1 LGHNA and CDR2 YNFKEQ. CDR3 loop: CASSQARADQPQHF. In nucleotides, the CDR3 is TGTGCCAGCAGCCAAGCGAGGGCTGACCAGCCCCAGCATTTT.

The chain couples TRBV7-3 to TRBJ2-5; D unclear. Per the germline V gene, CDR1 is SGHTA and CDR2 is FQGTGA. The CDR3 is 13 amino acids. V gave up 5 bases and J gave up 5 bases, with 12 bases separating them. CDR3 loop: CASSRSALETQYF. As DNA, the CDR3 is TGTGCCAGCAGCCGAAGTGCGTTGGAGACCCAGTACTTC.

This clonotype has only one observation. In nucleotides, the CDR3 is TGCGCCAGCGGAGCGGGAGGAAATTACAATGAGCAGTTCTTC. This codes for CASGAGGNYNEQFF. The genes are TRBV5-1 and TRBJ2-1; TRBD2 matches at 9 bases. Trimming removed 7 bases from V and 4 bases from J; junction bases left unmatched: 6. This CDR3 has 14 residues. Germline CDR1 and CDR2: SGHRS and YFSETQ.

The chain has TRBV7-2 and TRBJ2-7; no definite D call. The CDR3 sequence is 17 residues long. Deletions cut 2 bases from V and 0 bases from J, with 17 bases between. From germline, CDR1 is SGHTA and CDR2 FQGNSA. CDR3 protein: CASSLPGMSDSSYEQYF. The CDR3, as DNA: TGTGCCAGCAGCTTACCAGGAATGAGTGATAGCTCCTACGAGCAGTACTTC.

This chain uses TRBV4-1 with TRBJ2-1; D remains unclear. CDR3 length equals 13 residues. With 3 bases removed from V and 12 bases from J, the gap between germline ends came to 15 bases. CDR1 and CDR2 (germline): MGHRA, YSYEKL. The CDR3 is CASSHPREVGQFF. The CDR3 coding sequence is TGCGCCAGCAGCCATCCGCGAGAAGTTGGGCAGTTCTTC.

The CDR3 DNA reads as TGTGCCAGCAGAAATCGCGAGACCCAGTACTTC. This gives the protein CASRNRETQYF. The chain joins TRBV12-3 or TRBV12-4 to TRBJ2-5; D gene uncertain. The CDR3 spans 11 residues. Trimming shortened V by 6 bases and J by 5 bases, and 7 bases separated the two germline ends.

The V call is TRBV30, the J call TRBJ1-2; D perhaps matches TRBD1 (6 bases). This CDR3 is built from 19 residues. V dropped 1 base and J dropped 0 bases, with 24 bases sitting between them. Germline V gene sequence: CDR1 GTSNPN, CDR2 SVGIG (reference sequence). The CDR3 sequence: CAWSDKASIGTTSNYGYTF. Written as DNA, the CDR3 is TGTGCCTGGAGTGACAAGGCGAGTATCGGGACAACCTCTAACTATGGCTACACCTTC.

The chain recombines TRBV29-1 with TRBJ1-2, with D unclear. The CDR3 is made up of 12 amino acids. The germline V gene has CDR1 SQVTM and CDR2 ANQGSEA. Trimming left V 5 bases short and J 3 bases short, with 10 bases between. CDR3 protein: CSVLSDYYGYTF. The CDR3 DNA follows: TGCAGCGTTCTCTCGGATTACTATGGCTACACCTTC.

This sequence joins TRBV7-6 and TRBJ1-1; 9 positions match TRBD1. V lost 5 bases, J lost 1 base, and 8 bases stayed unmatched. This CDR3 contains 16 residues. Germline V gene data show CDR1 as SGHVS and CDR2 as FNYEAQ. CDR3 in DNA: TGTGCCAGCAGCGGACGGACAGGGGCGGGGAACACTGAAGCTTTCTTT. It is translated as CASSGRTGAGNTEAFF.

This chain links TRBV7-9 with TRBJ2-5, with 7 bases matching TRBD1. The CDR3 spans 15 residues. Germline V CDR1 and CDR2: SEHNR, FQNEAQ (reference sequence). V gave up 4 bases and J gave up 4 bases; unmatched junction bases: 9. DNA for the CDR3: TGTGCCAGCAGCTCCGGCTCGAAGGGGGCAGAGACCCAGTACTTC. Its protein product is CASSSGSKGAETQYF.

The chain combines TRBV20-1 with TRBJ1-5, with TRBD1 identical over 8 bases. Germline values: CDR1 DFQATT, CDR2 SNEGSKA (reference sequence). This CDR3 spans 14 amino acids. V lost 1 base, J lost 6 bases, and 5 bases stayed unmatched. The CDR3 DNA reads as TGCAGTGCTAGAGCTGGACAGGGCGGTCAGCCCCAGCATTTT. Translating gives CSARAGQGGQPQHF.